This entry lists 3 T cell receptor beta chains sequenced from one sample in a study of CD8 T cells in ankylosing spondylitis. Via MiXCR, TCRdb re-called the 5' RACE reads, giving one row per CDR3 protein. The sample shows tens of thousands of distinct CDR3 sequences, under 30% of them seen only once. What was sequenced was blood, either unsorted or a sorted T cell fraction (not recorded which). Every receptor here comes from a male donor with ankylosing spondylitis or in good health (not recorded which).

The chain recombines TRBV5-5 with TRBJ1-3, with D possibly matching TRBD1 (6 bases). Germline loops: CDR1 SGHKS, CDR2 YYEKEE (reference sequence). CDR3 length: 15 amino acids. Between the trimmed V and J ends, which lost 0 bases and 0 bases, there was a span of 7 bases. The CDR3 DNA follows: TGTGCCAGCAGCTTGGTGGGGGCCTCTGGAAACACCATATATTTT. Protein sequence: CASSLVGASGNTIYF.

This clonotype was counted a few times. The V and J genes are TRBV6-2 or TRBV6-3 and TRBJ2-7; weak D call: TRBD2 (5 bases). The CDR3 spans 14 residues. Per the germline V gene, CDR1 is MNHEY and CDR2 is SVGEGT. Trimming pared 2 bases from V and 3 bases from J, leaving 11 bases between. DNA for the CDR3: TGTGCCAGCAGTTACGTCCGGGGTAGCTACGAGCAGTACTTC. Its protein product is CASSYVRGSYEQYF.

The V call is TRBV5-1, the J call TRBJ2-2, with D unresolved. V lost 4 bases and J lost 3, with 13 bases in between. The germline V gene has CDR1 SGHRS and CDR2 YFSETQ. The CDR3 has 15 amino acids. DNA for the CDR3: TGCGCCAGCAGCGTAAAAATGATGGACACCGGGGAGCTGTTTTTT. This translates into CASSVKMMDTGELFF. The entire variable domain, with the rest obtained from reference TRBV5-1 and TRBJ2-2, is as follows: KAGVTQTPRYLIKTRGQQVTLSCSPISGHRSVSWYQQTPGQGLQFLFEYFSETQRNKGNFPGRFSGRQFSNSRSEMNVSTLELGDSALYLCASSVKMMDTGELFFGEGSRLTVL.